A selection of T cell receptor beta chains follows, all from one sample in a study of blood T cell repertoires in COVID-19. Sequencing used immunoSEQ multiplex PCR; TCRdb keeps in-frame clones, though not all of them. The profile covers 75,000 to 100,000 clones, with about four fifths appearing a single time and around 7.3% taken by the ten largest. Material: peripheral blood. The origin of the receptors is a man aged 45-60 years with active or convalescent COVID-19. The conserved cysteine and the conserved F or W are not part of the CDR3 here.

CDR3aa | v_gene
ASTTAMGWTSRDYNEQF | TRBV11-2
ASRARAQF | TRBV2
ASRLAQRRGGRVTNEQF | TRBV12-2
ASSLAGQSTYT | TRBV5-1
AISRTGEATNEKLF | TRBV10-3
ASSVYSGNTIY | TRBV6-5
ASSRVRGTGNTIY | TRBV11-2
SASVDSNQPQH | TRBV20-1
ASSPGGSGQPQH | TRBV3-1/TRBV3-2
ASSAGWQETQY | TRBV2
ASSIVGGPGNQPQH | TRBV19
ASSDFRGDRDYGYT | TRBV2
ASSLATGLDTEAF | TRBV28
ASSFRTASSSGNTIY | TRBV5-5
ASRSLDSWNYGYT | TRBV5-1
ASTPRDKRYEQY | TRBV2
ASSLTGVNYEQY | TRBV28
ASSFKVVTGTGANNEQF | TRBV7-2
SVAGGAHNEQF | TRBV29-1
ASSLGHRGNQPQH | TRBV28
ASSPGQGGEQY | TRBV5-1
ASRTSGGAQETQY | TRBV19
ASRNTGSGNTIY | TRBV6-5
ASGGLAGQVDTQY | TRBV2
ASSLGERGVQDTQY | TRBV5-6
ASSQGGGSNQPQH | TRBV27
ASSSTGSEQY | TRBV7-9
ASRRLPGETQY | TRBV28
ASSYPGTGGYEQY | TRBV6-2/TRBV6-3
ASSLSGSAGVPNYGYT | TRBV27
ASSGGDFTDTQY | TRBV5-4
ASSAQQGVEQF | TRBV10-1
ASLAGEDYGYT | TRBV18
ASSLTTTDTQY | TRBV7-2
ASSSIGEGGYEQY | TRBV5-1
ASSLTTGGGSPLH | TRBV27
ASSQDQGARSEQF | TRBV3-1/TRBV3-2
ASSQEWPAGEETQY | TRBV3-1/TRBV3-2
AWSGQGYEQY | TRBV30
ASSSPLTGYSYEQY | TRBV7-9
ASSLVAGGVETQY | TRBV3-1/TRBV3-2
ASSSGGGGYNEQF | TRBV27
ASSRTASSSYNEQF | TRBV5-1
ASSQRGSNQPQH | TRBV3-1/TRBV3-2
ASSWTGGDGYT | TRBV5-1
ASSPLTPSLGNSPLH | TRBV19
AISLGQGETQY | TRBV10-3
ASSQQANYGYT | TRBV27
AWNPGTYNEQF | TRBV30
ASSLLSGQGGYT | TRBV5-8
ASSYAGPGRGTEAF | TRBV6-5
SVAGGNTEAF | TRBV29-1
ASSYLRTGGGYGYT | TRBV6-5
ASSEARAGRNTIY | TRBV6-1
SGRFTGELF | TRBV29-1